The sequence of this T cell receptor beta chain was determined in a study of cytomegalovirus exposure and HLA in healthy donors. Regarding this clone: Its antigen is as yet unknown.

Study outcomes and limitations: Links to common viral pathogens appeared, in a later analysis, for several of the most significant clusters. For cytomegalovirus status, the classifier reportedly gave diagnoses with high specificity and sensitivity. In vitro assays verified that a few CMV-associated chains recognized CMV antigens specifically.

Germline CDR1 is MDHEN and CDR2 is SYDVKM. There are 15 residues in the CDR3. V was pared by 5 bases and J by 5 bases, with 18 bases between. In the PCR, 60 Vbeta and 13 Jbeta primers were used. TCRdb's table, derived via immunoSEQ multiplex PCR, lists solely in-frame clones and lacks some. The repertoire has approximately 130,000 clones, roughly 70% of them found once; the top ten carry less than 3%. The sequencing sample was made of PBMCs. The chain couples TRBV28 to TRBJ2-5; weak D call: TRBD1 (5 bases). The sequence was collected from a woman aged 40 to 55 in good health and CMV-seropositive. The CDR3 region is CASSKMAGSGETQYF. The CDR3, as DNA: TGTGCCAGCAGTAAAATGGCAGGGTCGGGTGAGACCCAGTACTTC.